What follows are 10 T cell receptor beta chains derived from one specimen sequenced in a study of blood T cell repertoires in COVID-19. Some clones are missing from TCRdb's copy, which holds only in-frame ones; the method was immunoSEQ multiplex PCR. The sample yields about 530,000 clones, about 89% seen once. The specimen sequenced was peripheral blood. The receptor source for this set is a woman aged 45-60 years with COVID-19, enrolled during active disease.

The genes are TRBV6-5 and TRBJ1-1; TRBD1 matches at 7 bases. V trimming: 6 bases; J trimming: 2 bases; junction bases outside the gene matches: 6. CDR1 is MNHEY, CDR2 SVGAGI, per germline. The CDR3 loop spans 14 amino acids. In DNA, the CDR3 is TGTGCCAGCAGCGCTGGACAGGTAAACACTGAAGCTTTCTTT. Protein sequence: CASSAGQVNTEAFF.

This clone occurred once. The CDR3 bases are TGTGCCAGCAGCCCGCGGCTCCAGACGGCCTACGAGCAGTACTTC. Encoded protein: CASSPRLQTAYEQYF. V usage is TRBV9 and J usage is TRBJ2-7; D is undetermined. This CDR3 contains 15 residues. Trimming removed 4 bases from V and 2 bases from J, with 16 bases in between. CDR1 and CDR2 from the germline V gene are SGDLS and YYNGEE.

About this clone: One end of the junction does not line up with germline, which may come from a read error. The chain links TRBV3-1 (or the pseudogene TRBV3-2) to TRBJ2-7; 8 nucleotides match TRBD1. Germline CDR1 and CDR2: LGHDT and YNNKEL (reference sequence). The CDR3 spans 17 residues. CDR3 amino acids: CASSQVYVGTGSSEQYF. CDR3 sequence (DNA): TGTGCCAGCAGCCAAGTTTATGTCGGGACAGGCTCCTCCGAGCAGTACTTC.

The chain links TRBV5-3 to TRBJ1-1; D unresolved. TRBV5-3 is flagged as an ORF with uncertain function. V was cut by 10 bases and J by 3 bases, with 10 bases left in between. CDR3 length equals 11 residues. The CDR3 coding sequence is TGTGCCGGCGAGGGATACACTGAAGCTTTCTTT. Translating it yields CAGEGYTEAFF.

The chain links TRBV2 to TRBJ2-1; 9 bases map to TRBD1. The J segment lost 6 bases and the V segment lost 7 bases, leaving 7 bases of the junction unmatched. Germline assignment: CDR1 SNHLY and CDR2 FYNNEI. The CDR3 covers 14 residues. This CDR3 is CASITGTGSNEQFF. The CDR3 region has the DNA TGTGCCAGCATTACTGGGACAGGGAGCAATGAGCAGTTCTTC.

Points on this clone: Distinct nucleotide sequences in the sample also encode this CDR3. J is TRBJ2-1 and V is TRBV3-1 (or the pseudogene TRBV3-2), with TRBD1 matching 8 bases. V was pared by 1 base and J by 2 bases, with 1 base of the junction left unmatched. The CDR3 sequence is 15 residues long. Germline V gives CDR1 LGHDT, CDR2 YNNKEL (reference sequence). The CDR3 sequence: CASSQGTGTYNEQFF. Here the CDR3 DNA reads TGTGCCAGCAGCCAAGGGACAGGGACCTACAATGAGCAGTTCTTC.

This chain connects TRBV6-1 to TRBJ1-4, with no clear D. Trimming removed 1 base from V and 5 bases from J, with 8 bases in between. The V gene's germline CDR1 is MNHNS and CDR2 SASEGT. The length of the CDR3 is 14 residues. The CDR3, as DNA: TGTGCCAGCAGTGAAGGGGTACTAAATGAAAAACTGTTTTTT. Protein: CASSEGVLNEKLFF.

This chain links TRBV28 with TRBJ1-1, with D perhaps TRBD1 (5 bases). This CDR3 has 16 amino acids. Germline V CDR1 and CDR2: MDHEN, SYDVKM. With 0 bases removed from V and 0 bases from J, the gap between germline ends came to 11 bases. The CDR3 DNA reads TGTGCCAGCAGTTTATGGGGGCGTAAAATGAACACTGAAGCTTTCTTT. Translated, it gives CASSLWGRKMNTEAFF. Complete variable domain (other parts from reference TRBV28 and TRBJ1-1): DVKVTQSSRYLVKRTGEKVFLECVQDMDHENMFWYRQDPGLGLRLIYFSYDVKMKEKGDIPEGYSVSREKKERFSLILESASTNQTSMYLCASSLWGRKMNTEAFFGQGTRLTVV.

J is TRBJ2-1 and V is TRBV29-1; possible D gene TRBD1, 5 bases. This CDR3 is built from 16 residues. CDR1 and CDR2 (germline): SQVTM, ANQGSEA. V gave up 4 bases and J gave up 1 base, with 17 bases separating them. Written as DNA, the CDR3 is TGCAGCGTTGGACCTGGGGCCACCTGGTCCTACAATGAGCAGTTCTTC. This encodes CSVGPGATWSYNEQFF.

The V call is TRBV28, the J call TRBJ1-1; D is uncertain. The CDR3 loop spans 12 amino acids. CDR1 is MDHEN and CDR2 is SYDVKM in the germline V gene. V gave up 6 bases and J gave up 3 bases, with 8 bases separating them. CDR3 sequence reads: CASREADTEAFF. The CDR3 DNA is TGTGCCAGCAGAGAGGCGGACACTGAAGCTTTCTTT.